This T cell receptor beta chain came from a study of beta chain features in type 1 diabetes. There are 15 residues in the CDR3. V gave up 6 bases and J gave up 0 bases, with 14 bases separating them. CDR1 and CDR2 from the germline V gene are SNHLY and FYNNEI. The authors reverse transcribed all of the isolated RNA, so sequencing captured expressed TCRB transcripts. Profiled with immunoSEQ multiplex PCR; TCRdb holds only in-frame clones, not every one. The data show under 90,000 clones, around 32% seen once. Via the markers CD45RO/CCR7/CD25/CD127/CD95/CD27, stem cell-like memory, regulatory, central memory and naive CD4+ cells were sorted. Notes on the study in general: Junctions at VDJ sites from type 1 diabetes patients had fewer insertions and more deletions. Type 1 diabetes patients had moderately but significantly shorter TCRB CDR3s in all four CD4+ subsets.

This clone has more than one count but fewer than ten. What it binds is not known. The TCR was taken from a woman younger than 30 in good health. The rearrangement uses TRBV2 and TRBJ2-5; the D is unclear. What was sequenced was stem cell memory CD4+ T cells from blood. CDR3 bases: TGTGCCAGCAGCCCGCGGCGTGGAAACCAAGAGACCCAGTACTTC. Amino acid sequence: CASSPRRGNQETQYF. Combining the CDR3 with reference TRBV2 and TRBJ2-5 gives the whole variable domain EPEVTQTPSHQVTQMGQEVILRCVPISNHLYFYWYRQILGQKVEFLVSFYNNEISEKSEIFDDQFSVERPDGSNFTLKIRSTKLEDSAMYFCASSPRRGNQETQYFGPGTRLLVL.